Sequencing of this T cell receptor (beta chain) was carried out in a study of PD-1 blockade in mismatch repair-deficient tumors (dated by TCRdb to between 2016 and 2019). In the study overall: Between late 2013 and 2016, some 92 consecutive patients with eleven to twelve mismatch repair-deficient cancer types, all previously treated and progressing, were enrolled in the trial. Deep sequencing of TCR CDR3 regions was used to track tumor-associated T cell clones in peripheral blood of patients responding to PD-1 blockade.

CDR3 length: 13 amino acids, cysteine to phenylalanine. The only DNA kept is the CDR3, 39 bases in frame from the first base. V is trimmed back by 5 bases and J by 7 bases, and the junction contains 6 bases that no gene match accounts for. The germline V gene supplies CDR1 SGHVS and CDR2 FNYEAQ. Libraries came from the immunoSEQ multiplex PCR assay. TCRdb took over this immuneACCESS table, retaining in-frame rearrangements with V and J assigned. Such tables are incomplete; in checked studies, under half of the missing clones stem from an unresolved V gene, and the remainder is unexplained. The sample has 90,000 to 120,000 clones on record, 65% to 85% of them singletons. The ten largest make up around 6.5% of the sample. For each enrolled patient, mismatch repair deficiency was established using either polymerase chain reaction or immunohistochemistry. TCR sequencing was performed for three patients who responded to pembrolizumab therapy. The phase II trial prospectively evaluated PD-1 blockade with pembrolizumab in advanced mismatch repair-deficient cancers, independent of tissue of origin. Peripheral blood T cell samples were gathered serially, both before PD-1 blockade started and at multiple time points afterward. Blood sampling times were expressed in weeks after the first pembrolizumab dose.

Regarding this clone: The target of this receptor is not known. No qualities accompany the bases; no much larger clone lies one base away.

Paper-wide results and their limitations: Rapid expansion after pembrolizumab followed by contraction, generally before radiologic responses, was shown by tumor-resident clones, which were often undetectable in blood before treatment.

This clonotype was sampled from an adult with mismatch repair-deficient cancer. The input for sequencing was peripheral blood, taken around 8 months after starting pembrolizumab. The chain couples TRBV7-6 to TRBJ2-7; TRBD2 lines up with 9 middle nucleotides. The CDR3 has the sequence CASSPTSGEEQYF. The nucleotide sequence reads as follows: TGTGCCAGCAGCCCGACTAGCGGAGAAGAGCAGTACTTC.